The 14 T cell receptor beta chains presented below share a single source sample, sequenced in a study of technical replicates of blood from a handful of donors. The assay was immunoSEQ multiplex PCR, and TCRdb's table has in-frame clones only and misses some. The data contain approximately 44,000 clones, around 97% of them singletons. Input material: T cells isolated from PBMCs. All receptors derive from a human donor in good health.

Only one count was recorded for this clone. The chain employs TRBV7-4 and TRBJ1-5; tentative D call: TRBD1 (6 bases). Germline-derived CDR1 and CDR2 are SGHVT and SQSDAQ. The ends were cut back, 2 bases at V and 7 bases at J, with 18 bases in the middle. The length of the CDR3 is 16 residues. The CDR3, as DNA: TGTGCCAGCAGCTTAAACCGGGACAAGAAGAAACAGCCCCAGCATTTT. Its protein is CASSLNRDKKKQPQHF.

The gene calls are TRBV27 and TRBJ2-3, with 9 bases that match TRBD1. The CDR3 is made up of 14 amino acids. The germline CDR1 and CDR2 sequences are MNHEY and SMNVEV (reference sequence). J was trimmed by 5 bases and V by 6 bases; bases with no gene match: 6. The CDR3 sequence is CASRRTGEEDTQYF. In DNA form, the CDR3 reads TGTGCCAGCAGAAGGACAGGGGAGGAAGATACGCAGTATTTT.

The chain joins TRBV7-9 to TRBJ2-7, with TRBD2 identical over 14 bases. J lost 9 bases, V lost 2 bases, and 18 bases had no gene match. The CDR3 has 19 residues. Germline lookup yields CDR1 SEHNR and CDR2 FQNEAQ (reference sequence). The CDR3 loop is CASSLRRGLAGESQRGQYF. The CDR3 nucleotides are TGTGCCAGCAGCTTAAGGAGGGGACTAGCGGGAGAGAGCCAAAGGGGGCAGTACTTC.

J is TRBJ1-1 and V is TRBV29-1, with TRBD1 matching over 8 bases. The germline V gene encodes CDR1 SQVTM and CDR2 ANQGSEA. V was pared by 1 base and J by 4 bases, with 8 bases of the junction left unmatched. CDR3 length: 15 residues. This chain's CDR3 is CSVEGHRGIATEAFF. CDR3 in DNA: TGCAGCGTTGAAGGGCACAGGGGGATCGCCACTGAAGCTTTCTTT. The full variable domain, its missing parts supplied by reference TRBV29-1 and TRBJ1-1, is SAVISQKPSRDICQRGTSLTIQCQVDSQVTMMFWYRQQPGQSLTLIATANQGSEATYESGFVIDKFPISRPNLTFSTLTVSNMSPEDSSIYLCSVEGHRGIATEAFFGQGTRLTVV.

This sequence joins TRBV4-3 and TRBJ2-7, with 13 bases aligning to TRBD2. Germline values: CDR1 LGHNA, CDR2 YSLEER. V lost 2 bases, J lost 4 bases, and 2 bases stayed unmatched. This CDR3 is built from 15 residues. CDR3 sequence (DNA): TGCGCCAGCAGCCAAAGGACTAGCGGGAGTTACGAGCAGTACTTC. As protein: CASSQRTSGSYEQYF.

The rearrangement links TRBV6-5 to TRBJ2-3; possible D gene TRBD2, 6 bases. The CDR3 spans 11 residues. V lost 6 bases and J 5 bases, leaving 6 bases between the germline ends. CDR1 is MNHEY and CDR2 is SVGAGI in the germline V gene. CDR3 sequence: CASRRGDTQYF. The CDR3 DNA is TGTGCCAGCAGGCGGGGAGATACGCAGTATTTT.

This chain uses TRBV7-9 with TRBJ2-7; the match to TRBD2 covers 10 bases. V trimming: 5 bases; J trimming: 2 bases; junction bases outside the gene matches: 6. There are 15 residues in the CDR3. Germline CDR1 SEHNR, CDR2 FQNEAQ (reference sequence). The CDR3 sequence: CASSLEREGTYEQYF. CDR3 DNA: TGTGCCAGCAGCCTCGAGCGGGAGGGAACCTACGAGCAGTACTTC.

The chain recombines TRBV19 with TRBJ1-2, with a weak D call TRBD1 (6 bases). Trimming stripped 7 bases from V and 4 bases from J, with 13 bases between. This CDR3 is built from 13 residues. CDR1 is LNHDA and CDR2 is SQIVND in the germline V gene (reference sequence). CDR3 nucleotides: TGTGCCAGTAATATCTTAGGGGGCTATGGCTACACCTTC. It encodes CASNILGGYGYTF.

The genes are TRBV29-1 and TRBJ1-1, with D perhaps matching TRBD1 (5 bases). V was trimmed by 6 bases and J by 4 bases, leaving 18 bases between them. The CDR3 runs 14 residues. Germline CDR1 SQVTM, CDR2 ANQGSEA. The CDR3 spells CSVETGEAGTEAFF. As DNA, the CDR3 is TGCAGCGTGGAAACGGGGGAAGCCGGCACTGAAGCTTTCTTT.

The chain carries TRBV4-1 and TRBJ2-7, with 10 positions matching TRBD1. The germline V gene has CDR1 MGHRA and CDR2 YSYEKL. The CDR3 runs to 16 residues. V lost 3 bases to trimming and J lost 5 bases; unmatched junction nucleotides: 10. The CDR3 DNA is TGCGCCAGCAGCCATCCCCGGGACAGGGGATCCCACGAGCAGTACTTC. Residues: CASSHPRDRGSHEQYF.

The chain couples TRBV6-5 to TRBJ2-5; 9 bases map to TRBD2. The germline V gene has CDR1 MNHEY and CDR2 SVGAGI. The CDR3 loop spans 13 amino acids. The V segment lost 7 bases and the J segment 5 bases; nucleotides outside the gene matches: 5. CDR3 sequence reads: CASTAGGRETQYF. In DNA, the CDR3 is TGTGCCAGCACGGCGGGAGGGCGGGAGACCCAGTACTTC.

The chain carries TRBV27 and TRBJ2-2; TRBD1 matches 7 bases. The CDR3 runs to 14 residues. Germline lookup yields CDR1 MNHEY and CDR2 SMNVEV (reference sequence). Trimming took 4 bases from V and 6 from J; bases not matched to a gene: 5. CDR3 sequence reads: CASSSLRGPGELFF. For the CDR3, the DNA is TGTGCCAGCAGTTCGTTGAGGGGGCCCGGGGAGCTGTTTTTT.

The rearrangement links TRBV6-1 to TRBJ2-7; the match to TRBD2 covers 9 bases. The CDR3 is made up of 17 amino acids. From germline, CDR1 is MNHNS and CDR2 SASEGT. The V and J ends lost 3 bases and 0 bases, in that order; junction bases with no gene match: 9. CDR3 in amino acids: CASSEVRGSGSSYEQYF. The CDR3 DNA is TGTGCCAGCAGTGAGGTCCGGGGTAGCGGGAGCTCCTACGAGCAGTACTTC.

The chain employs TRBV7-8 and TRBJ2-7; 11 nucleotides line up with TRBD2. The CDR3 is made up of 15 amino acids. Germline-derived CDR1 and CDR2 are SGHVS and FQNEAQ. Trimming cost V 5 bases and J 2 bases; bases outside gene matches: 5. The CDR3: CASSRGTSGAYEQYF. In nucleotides, the CDR3 is TGTGCCAGCAGCCGAGGGACTAGCGGCGCCTACGAGCAGTACTTC.